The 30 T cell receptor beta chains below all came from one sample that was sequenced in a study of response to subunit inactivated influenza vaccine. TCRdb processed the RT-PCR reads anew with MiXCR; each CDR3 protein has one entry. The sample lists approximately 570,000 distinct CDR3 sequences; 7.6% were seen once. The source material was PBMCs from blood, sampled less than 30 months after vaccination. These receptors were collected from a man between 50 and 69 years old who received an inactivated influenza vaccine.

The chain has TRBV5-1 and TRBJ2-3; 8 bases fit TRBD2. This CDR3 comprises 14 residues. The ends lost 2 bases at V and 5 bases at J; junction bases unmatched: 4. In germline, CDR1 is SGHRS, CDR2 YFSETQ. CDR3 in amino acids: CASSLAGVVDTQYF. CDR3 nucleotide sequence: TGCGCCAGCAGCTTAGCGGGAGTGGTAGATACGCAGTATTTT.

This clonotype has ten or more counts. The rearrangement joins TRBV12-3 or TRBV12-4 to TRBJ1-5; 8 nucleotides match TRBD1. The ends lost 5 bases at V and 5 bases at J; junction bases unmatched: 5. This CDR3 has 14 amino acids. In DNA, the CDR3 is TGTGCCAGCAGTAGGACAGGGAGGGATCAGCCCCAGCATTTT. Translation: CASSRTGRDQPQHF.

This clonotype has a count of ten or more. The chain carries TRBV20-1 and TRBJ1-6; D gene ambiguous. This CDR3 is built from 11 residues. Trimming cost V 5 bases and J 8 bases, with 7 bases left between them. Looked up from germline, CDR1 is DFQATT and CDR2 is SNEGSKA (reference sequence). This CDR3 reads CSASTHSPLHF. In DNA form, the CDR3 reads TGCAGTGCTTCGACACATTCACCCCTCCACTTT.

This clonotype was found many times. CDR3 sequence reads: CAISESAGGASGELFF. The CDR3, as DNA: TGTGCCATCAGTGAGTCGGCGGGGGGCGCGTCCGGGGAGCTGTTTTTT. The J gene is TRBJ2-2, the V gene TRBV10-3; 8 bases match TRBD2. Germline V CDR1 and CDR2: ENHRY, SYGVKD. This CDR3 is built from 16 residues. The V gene end was trimmed by 0 bases and the J gene end by 6 bases; junction bases not matched to a gene: 6.

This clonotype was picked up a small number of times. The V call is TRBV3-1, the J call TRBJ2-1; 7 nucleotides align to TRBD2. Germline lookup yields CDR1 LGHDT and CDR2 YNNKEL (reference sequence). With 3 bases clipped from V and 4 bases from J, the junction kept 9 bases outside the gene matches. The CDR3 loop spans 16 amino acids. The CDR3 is CASSHPPGGLYNEQFF. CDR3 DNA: TGTGCCAGCAGCCACCCCCCGGGGGGTCTTTACAATGAGCAGTTCTTC.

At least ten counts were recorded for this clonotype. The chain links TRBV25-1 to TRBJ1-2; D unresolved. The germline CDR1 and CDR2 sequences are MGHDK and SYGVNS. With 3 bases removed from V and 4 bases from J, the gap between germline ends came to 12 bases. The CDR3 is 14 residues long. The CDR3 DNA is TGTGCCAGCAGTGACCTGAGGACCAGCTATGGCTACACCTTC. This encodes CASSDLRTSYGYTF.

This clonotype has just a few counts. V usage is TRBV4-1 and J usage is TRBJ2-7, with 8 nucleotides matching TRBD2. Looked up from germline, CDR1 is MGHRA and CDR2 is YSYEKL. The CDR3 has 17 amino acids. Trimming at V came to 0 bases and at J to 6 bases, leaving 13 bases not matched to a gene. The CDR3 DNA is TGCGCCAGCAGCCAAGATCGTCTCACTAGCGGCTTGATCGAGCAGTACTTC. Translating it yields CASSQDRLTSGLIEQYF.

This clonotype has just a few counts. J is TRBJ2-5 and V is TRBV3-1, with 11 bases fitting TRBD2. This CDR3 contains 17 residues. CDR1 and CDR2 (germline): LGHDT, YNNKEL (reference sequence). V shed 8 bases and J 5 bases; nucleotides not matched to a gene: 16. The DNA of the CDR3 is TGTGCCAGCTTAGCCGGAGGGACTAGCGGCCCCTCGGAGACCCAGTACTTC. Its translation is CASLAGGTSGPSETQYF.

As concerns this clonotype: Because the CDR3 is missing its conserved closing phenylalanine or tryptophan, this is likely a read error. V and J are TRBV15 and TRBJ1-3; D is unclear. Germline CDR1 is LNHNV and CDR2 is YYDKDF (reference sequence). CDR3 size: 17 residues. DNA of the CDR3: TGTGCCACCAGCAGAACGTTTATGGGGAGTCGTGGAACCACCATATATCTT. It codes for CATSRTFMGSRGTTIYL.

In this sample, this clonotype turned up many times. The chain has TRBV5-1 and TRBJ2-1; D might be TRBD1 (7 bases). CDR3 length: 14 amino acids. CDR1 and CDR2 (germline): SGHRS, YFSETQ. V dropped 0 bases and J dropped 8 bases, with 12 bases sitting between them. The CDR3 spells CASSLEGRGDEQFF. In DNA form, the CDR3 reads TGCGCCAGCAGCTTGGAGGGCAGGGGGGATGAGCAGTTCTTC.

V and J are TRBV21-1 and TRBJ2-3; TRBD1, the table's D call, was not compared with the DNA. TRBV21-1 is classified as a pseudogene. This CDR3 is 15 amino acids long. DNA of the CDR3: TGTGCCAGCAGAACTCCCGGGAATTTCACAGATACGCAGTATTTT. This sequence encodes CASRTPGNFTDTQYF.

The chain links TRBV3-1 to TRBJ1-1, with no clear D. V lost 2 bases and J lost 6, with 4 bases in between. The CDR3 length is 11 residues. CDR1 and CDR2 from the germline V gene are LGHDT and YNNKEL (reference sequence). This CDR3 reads CASSQTAEAFF. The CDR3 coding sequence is TGTGCCAGCAGCCAAACAGCTGAAGCTTTCTTT.

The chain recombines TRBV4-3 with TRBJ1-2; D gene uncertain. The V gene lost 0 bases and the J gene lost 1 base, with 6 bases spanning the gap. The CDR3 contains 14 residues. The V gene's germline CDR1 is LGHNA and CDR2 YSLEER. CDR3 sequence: CASSQEWSNYGYTF. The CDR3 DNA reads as TGCGCCAGCAGCCAAGAGTGGAGTAACTATGGCTACACCTTC.

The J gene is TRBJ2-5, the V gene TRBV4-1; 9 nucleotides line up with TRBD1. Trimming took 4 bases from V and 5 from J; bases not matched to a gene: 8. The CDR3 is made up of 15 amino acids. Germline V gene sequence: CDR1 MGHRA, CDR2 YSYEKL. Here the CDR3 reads CASSLRDRESETQYF. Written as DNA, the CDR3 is TGCGCCAGCAGCCTTCGGGACAGGGAAAGTGAGACCCAGTACTTC.

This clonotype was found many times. In DNA form, the CDR3 reads TGCGCCAGCAGCGGAGAAAGAGCAGATACGCAGTATTTT. Amino acids: CASSGERADTQYF. The rearrangement uses TRBV5-1 and TRBJ2-3; D gene uncertain. The CDR3 has 13 amino acids. V was clipped by 4 bases and J by 4 bases, with 10 bases between them. CDR1 SGHRS and CDR2 YFSETQ come from the germline V gene.

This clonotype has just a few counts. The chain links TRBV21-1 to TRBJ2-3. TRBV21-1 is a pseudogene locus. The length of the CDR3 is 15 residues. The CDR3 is CASRRWTLSTDTQYF. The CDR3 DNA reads TGTGCCAGCAGAAGGTGGACCCTTAGCACAGATACGCAGTATTTT.

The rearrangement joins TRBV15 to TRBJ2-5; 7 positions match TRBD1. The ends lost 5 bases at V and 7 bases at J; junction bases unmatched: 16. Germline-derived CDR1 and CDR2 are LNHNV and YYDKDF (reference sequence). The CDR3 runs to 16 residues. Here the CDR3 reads CATSGGTGDPIGTQYF. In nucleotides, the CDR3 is TGTGCCACCAGCGGCGGTACAGGGGACCCCATAGGGACCCAGTACTTC.

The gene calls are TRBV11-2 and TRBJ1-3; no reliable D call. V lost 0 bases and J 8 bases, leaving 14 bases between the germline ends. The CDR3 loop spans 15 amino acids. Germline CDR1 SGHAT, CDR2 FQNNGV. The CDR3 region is CASSLDHGVLDTIYF. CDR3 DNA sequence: TGTGCCAGCAGCTTAGATCACGGGGTCTTGGACACCATATATTTT.

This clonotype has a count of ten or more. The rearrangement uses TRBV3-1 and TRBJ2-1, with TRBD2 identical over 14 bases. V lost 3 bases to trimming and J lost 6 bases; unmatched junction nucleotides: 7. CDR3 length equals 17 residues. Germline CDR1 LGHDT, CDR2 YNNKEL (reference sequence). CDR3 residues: CASSQMTSGGASNEQFF. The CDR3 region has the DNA TGTGCCAGCAGCCAGATGACTAGCGGGGGGGCGAGCAATGAGCAGTTCTTC.

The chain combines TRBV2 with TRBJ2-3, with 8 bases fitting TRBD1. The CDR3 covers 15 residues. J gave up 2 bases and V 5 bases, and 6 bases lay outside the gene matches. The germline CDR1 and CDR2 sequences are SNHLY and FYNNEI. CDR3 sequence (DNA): TGTGCCAGCAGTCCCGACAGGGGTCCCACAGATACGCAGTATTTT. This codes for CASSPDRGPTDTQYF.

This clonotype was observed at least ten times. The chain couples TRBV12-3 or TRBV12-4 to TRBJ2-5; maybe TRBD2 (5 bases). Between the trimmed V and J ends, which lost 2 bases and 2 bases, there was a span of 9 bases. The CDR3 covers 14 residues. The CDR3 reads CASSLQQRQETQYF. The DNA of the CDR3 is TGTGCCAGCAGTTTACAACAGCGGCAAGAGACCCAGTACTTC.

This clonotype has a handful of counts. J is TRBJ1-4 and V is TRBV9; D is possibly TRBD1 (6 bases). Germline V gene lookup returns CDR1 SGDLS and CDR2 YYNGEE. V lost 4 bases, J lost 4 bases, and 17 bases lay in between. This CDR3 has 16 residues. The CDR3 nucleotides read TGTGCCAGCAGCCCATTCTACGGGGGCGGTAATGAAAAACTGTTTTTT. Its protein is CASSPFYGGGNEKLFF. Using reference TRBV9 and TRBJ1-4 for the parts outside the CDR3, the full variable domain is DSGVTQTPKHLITATGQRVTLRCSPRSGDLSVYWYQQSLDQGLQFLIQYYNGEERAKGNILERFSAQQFPDLHSELNLSSLELGDSALYFCASSPFYGGGNEKLFFGSGTQLSVL.

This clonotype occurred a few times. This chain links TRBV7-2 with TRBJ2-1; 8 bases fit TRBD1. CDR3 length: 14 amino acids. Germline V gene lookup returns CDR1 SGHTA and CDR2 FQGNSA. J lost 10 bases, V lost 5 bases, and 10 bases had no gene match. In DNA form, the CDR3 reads TGTGCCAGCAGCGAGGACAGGGTGGCTGTCGAGCAGTTCTTC. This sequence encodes CASSEDRVAVEQFF.

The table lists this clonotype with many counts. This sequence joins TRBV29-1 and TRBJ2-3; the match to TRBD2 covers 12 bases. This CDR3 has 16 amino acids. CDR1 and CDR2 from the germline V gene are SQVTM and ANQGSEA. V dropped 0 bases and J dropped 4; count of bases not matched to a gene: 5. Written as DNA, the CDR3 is TGCAGCGTTGAAGATCAACTAGCGGGAGGCCCAGATACGCAGTATTTT. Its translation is CSVEDQLAGGPDTQYF.

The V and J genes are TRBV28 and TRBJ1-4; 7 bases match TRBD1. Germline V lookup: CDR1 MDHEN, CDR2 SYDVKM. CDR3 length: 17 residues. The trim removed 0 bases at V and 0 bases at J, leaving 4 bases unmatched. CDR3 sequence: CASSLWGQPATNEKLFF. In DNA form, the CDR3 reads TGTGCCAGCAGTTTATGGGGACAGCCTGCAACTAATGAAAAACTGTTTTTT.

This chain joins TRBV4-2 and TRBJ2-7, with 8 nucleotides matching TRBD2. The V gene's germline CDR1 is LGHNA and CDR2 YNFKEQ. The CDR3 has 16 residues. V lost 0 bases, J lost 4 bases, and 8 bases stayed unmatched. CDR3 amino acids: CASSQDKAGGAYEQYF. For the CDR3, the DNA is TGTGCCAGCAGCCAAGATAAGGCCGGGGGGGCTTACGAGCAGTACTTC.

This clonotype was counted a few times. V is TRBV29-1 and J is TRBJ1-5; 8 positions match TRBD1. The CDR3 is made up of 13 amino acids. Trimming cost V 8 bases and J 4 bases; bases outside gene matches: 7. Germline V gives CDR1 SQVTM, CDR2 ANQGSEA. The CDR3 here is CSFSGTGNQPQHF. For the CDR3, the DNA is TGCAGCTTTTCCGGGACAGGAAATCAGCCCCAGCATTTT.

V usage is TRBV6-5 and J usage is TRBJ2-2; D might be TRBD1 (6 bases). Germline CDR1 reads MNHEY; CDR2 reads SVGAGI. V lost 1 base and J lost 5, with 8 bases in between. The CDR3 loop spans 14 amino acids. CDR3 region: CASSYLTGTGELFF. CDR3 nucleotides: TGTGCCAGCAGTTACTTAACAGGGACCGGGGAGCTGTTTTTT.

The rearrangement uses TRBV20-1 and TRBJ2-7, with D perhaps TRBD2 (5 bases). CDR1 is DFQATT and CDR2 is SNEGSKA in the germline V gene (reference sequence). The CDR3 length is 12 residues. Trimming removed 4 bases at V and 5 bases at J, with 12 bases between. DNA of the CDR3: TGCAGTGCTAAGAGCGGCCCGGACGAGCAGTACTTC. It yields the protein CSAKSGPDEQYF.

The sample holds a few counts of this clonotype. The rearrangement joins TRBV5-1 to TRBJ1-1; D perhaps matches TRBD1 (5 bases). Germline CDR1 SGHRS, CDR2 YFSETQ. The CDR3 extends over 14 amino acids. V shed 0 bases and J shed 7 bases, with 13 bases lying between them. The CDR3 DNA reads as TGCGCCAGCAGCTTGGCTGAGGGGAGAGGTGAAGCTTTCTTT. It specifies CASSLAEGRGEAFF.